Following are 21 T cell receptor beta chains from one sample sequenced in a study of T cell repertoires in cytomegalovirus infection. Which antigens these TCRs recognize remains unknown. TCRdb fed the reads into MiXCR, producing one record per CDR3 protein. This sample has around 570,000 distinct CDR3 sequences, with just under 40% found just once. Sequencing used cultured PBMCs, obtained from culture after CMV antigen stimulation. These receptors all stem from a human donor in good health (CMV status not recorded). Some clones in this sample may be carry-over from other donors' samples.

The CDR3 spells CASTDRGRGEDTQYF. DNA for the CDR3: TGTGCCAGCACCGATCGGGGCCGGGGGGAAGATACGCAGTATTTT. The gene calls are TRBV7-2 and TRBJ2-3; 7 positions agree with TRBD2. V dropped 7 bases and J dropped 5; count of bases not matched to a gene: 12. The length of the CDR3 is 15 residues. Per germline, CDR1 SGHTA and CDR2 FQGNSA.

There are a few counts of this clonotype. The genes are TRBV7-2 and TRBJ1-2, with 9 bases fitting TRBD1. V was clipped by 5 bases and J by 3 bases; unmatched bases: 10. Germline values: CDR1 SGHTA, CDR2 FQGNSA. The CDR3 loop spans 16 amino acids. The CDR3 DNA follows: TGTGCCAGCAGCAGGAGGGACAGGGTGACGGACTATGGCTACACCTTC. It is translated as CASSRRDRVTDYGYTF.

CDR3 region: CASSSQGGGNTEAFF. The CDR3 coding sequence is TGTGCCAGCAGTTCTCAGGGGGGTGGCAACACTGAAGCTTTCTTT. The gene calls are TRBV28 and TRBJ1-1; 7 nucleotides align to TRBD1. The CDR3 has 15 residues. The V and J ends lost 4 bases and 2 bases, in that order; junction bases with no gene match: 7. Germline CDR1 is MDHEN and CDR2 is SYDVKM.

This clonotype was picked up a small number of times. The V gene is TRBV24-1, the J gene TRBJ2-1; D ambiguous. CDR3 size: 13 residues. Germline CDR1 reads KGHDR; CDR2 reads SFDVKD. The V end was cut by 5 bases, the J end by 4 bases, with 8 bases between. The DNA of the CDR3 is TGTGCCACCAGTGGCGGAGAGTACAATGAGCAGTTCTTC. It is translated as CATSGGEYNEQFF.

V usage is TRBV7-8 and J usage is TRBJ2-7; TRBD2 matches 10 bases. The CDR3 covers 16 residues. V shed 4 bases and J 3 bases; nucleotides not matched to a gene: 9. Germline V gene sequence: CDR1 SGHVS, CDR2 FQNEAQ. The DNA for the CDR3 is TGTGCCAGCAGCTCCTTGATAGCGGGAGGTGGCTACGAGCAGTACTTC. The encoded protein is CASSSLIAGGGYEQYF.

This clonotype was picked up a small number of times. The chain is built from TRBV12-3 or TRBV12-4 and TRBJ2-7, with a tentative D call TRBD1 (6 bases). V was shortened by 5 bases and J by 4 bases, with 15 bases between the two germline ends. The CDR3 spans 14 residues. CDR3 sequence: CASSKDSIWYEQYF. In nucleotides, the CDR3 is TGTGCCAGCAGTAAGGACAGTATTTGGTACGAGCAGTACTTC.

This clonotype occurred a few times. V gene TRBV2 combines with J gene TRBJ2-5, with 12 positions matching TRBD2. Per germline, CDR1 SNHLY and CDR2 FYNNEI. There are 14 residues in the CDR3. Trimming took 6 bases from V and 5 from J; bases not matched to a gene: 4. CDR3 loop: CASRRLAGDETQYF. CDR3 DNA sequence: TGTGCCAGCAGGAGACTAGCGGGGGATGAGACCCAGTACTTC.

The chain carries TRBV7-6 and TRBJ1-4; 8 bases are a match to TRBD1. Trimming removed 6 bases from V and 4 bases from J; junction bases left unmatched: 10. The CDR3 is 16 amino acids. Germline CDR1 SGHVS, CDR2 FNYEAQ. CDR3 amino acids: CASRSTTGAHNEKLFF. The DNA of the CDR3 is TGTGCCAGCAGATCAACGACAGGGGCCCATAATGAAAAACTGTTTTTT.

In this sample, this clonotype turned up a few times. The V call is TRBV7-2, the J call TRBJ2-7; 9 nucleotides agree with TRBD2. J lost 9 bases, V lost 5 bases, and 26 bases had no gene match. Germline V gene data show CDR1 as SGHTA and CDR2 as FQGNSA. The CDR3 covers 19 residues. CDR3 sequence: CASSPRPRNSGRTYLLQYF. CDR3 in DNA: TGTGCCAGCAGCCCCCGCCCCCGGAATAGCGGGAGAACCTATCTTTTGCAGTACTTC.

The chain employs TRBV2 and TRBJ2-4; D is ambiguous. The length of the CDR3 is 15 residues. In germline, CDR1 is SNHLY, CDR2 FYNNEI. V shed 8 bases and J shed 0 bases, with 14 bases lying between them. The DNA of the CDR3 is TGTGCCAGCGGGCTTGACCCCGTAGCCAAAAACATTCAGTACTTC. Encoded protein: CASGLDPVAKNIQYF.

The sample holds a few counts of this clonotype. The chain has TRBV10-3 and TRBJ1-1, with a possible D match to TRBD1 (6 bases). This CDR3 spans 12 amino acids. Per the germline V gene, CDR1 is ENHRY and CDR2 is SYGVKD. The V and J ends lost 3 bases and 6 bases respectively, with 8 bases between them. The CDR3 DNA reads as TGTGCCATCAGTGAAGGACAGTCTGAAGCTTTCTTT. Translating gives CAISEGQSEAFF.

The gene calls are TRBV12-3 or TRBV12-4 and TRBJ1-3; D ambiguous. This CDR3 contains 20 residues. Trimming left V 3 bases short and J 3 bases short, with 27 bases between. In DNA, the CDR3 is TGTGCCAGCAGTTTGAGGTTCGGGTTCCGGATTCCCACTCGTGGAAACACCATATATTTT. It encodes CASSLRFGFRIPTRGNTIYF.

This clonotype has just one count. V gene TRBV7-2 combines with J gene TRBJ2-7, with D possibly being TRBD2 (5 bases). Germline CDR1 is SGHTA and CDR2 is FQGNSA. V lost 1 base and J lost 2, with 12 bases in between. This CDR3 comprises 15 residues. CDR3 in amino acids: CASSLVPGSTYEQYF. The CDR3 DNA sequence: TGTGCCAGCAGCTTAGTTCCTGGGAGCACCTACGAGCAGTACTTC.

This clonotype was picked up one time. This chain uses TRBV2 with TRBJ2-2; tentative D call: TRBD1 (5 bases). Germline CDR1 reads SNHLY; CDR2 reads FYNNEI. Trimming left V 8 bases short and J 0 bases short, with 10 bases between. The length of the CDR3 is 14 residues. The CDR3 DNA reads as TGTGCCAGCGGGGCGACCCCGAACACCGGGGAGCTGTTTTTT. It is translated as CASGATPNTGELFF.

The chain couples TRBV5-4 to TRBJ1-1; perhaps TRBD1 as D (5 bases). Trimming pared 4 bases from V and 0 bases from J, leaving 13 bases between. The germline V gene has CDR1 SGHNT and CDR2 YYREEE (reference sequence). The CDR3 runs to 15 residues. CDR3 nucleotides: TGTGCCAGCAGCGTCGCAGGGCGCATGAACACTGAAGCTTTCTTT. This codes for CASSVAGRMNTEAFF.

The rearrangement uses TRBV9 and TRBJ2-2; TRBD2 is a possible D gene (6 bases). The germline CDR1 and CDR2 sequences are SGDLS and YYNGEE. The CDR3 consists of 15 residues. Trimming took 1 base from V and 4 from J, leaving 11 bases between them. In nucleotides, the CDR3 is TGTGCCAGCAGCGTATCGGGAGTCAGCACCGGGGAGCTGTTTTTT. Residues: CASSVSGVSTGELFF.

This clonotype has more than one count but fewer than ten. This sequence joins TRBV9 and TRBJ2-1, with D maybe TRBD1 (6 bases). V lost 1 base and J 9 bases, leaving 11 bases between the germline ends. This CDR3 has 13 amino acids. The germline V gene encodes CDR1 SGDLS and CDR2 YYNGEE. The CDR3 loop reads CASSVQGSSEQFF. The CDR3 DNA follows: TGTGCCAGCAGCGTACAGGGGTCTAGTGAGCAGTTCTTC.

This clonotype was observed a few times. The J gene is TRBJ2-2, the V gene TRBV11-2; D uncertain. CDR1 is SGHAT, CDR2 FQNNGV, per germline. V gave up 1 base and J gave up 0 bases, with 6 bases separating them. CDR3 length equals 15 residues. CDR3 loop: CASSLVGSNTGELFF. CDR3 nucleotides: TGTGCCAGCAGCTTAGTGGGATCGAACACCGGGGAGCTGTTTTTT.

In its sample, this clonotype was seen a few times. This chain uses TRBV10-3 with TRBJ1-5; D is ambiguous. Germline V gene data show CDR1 as ENHRY and CDR2 as SYGVKD. V gave up 2 bases and J gave up 4 bases, with 6 bases separating them. The CDR3 has 13 residues. CDR3 sequence reads: CAISEEINQPQHF. CDR3 sequence (DNA): TGTGCCATCAGTGAGGAGATAAATCAGCCCCAGCATTTT.

The gene calls are TRBV20-1 and TRBJ2-1, with D possibly matching TRBD1 (6 bases). The CDR3 is 13 residues long. Germline loops: CDR1 DFQATT, CDR2 SNEGSKA (reference sequence). Trimming left V 5 bases short and J 2 bases short, with 10 bases between. CDR3 bases: TGCAGTGCTCAAGGACAGCCCTACAATGAGCAGTTCTTC. Protein sequence: CSAQGQPYNEQFF.

The chain employs TRBV7-6 and TRBJ2-1, with D possibly matching TRBD2 (6 bases). Trimming removed 5 bases from V and 7 bases from J, with 12 bases in between. This CDR3 is built from 13 residues. CDR1 is SGHVS and CDR2 is FNYEAQ in the germline V gene. The CDR3 region has the DNA TGTGCCAGCAGCCTCGGGACTTCAAATGAGCAGTTCTTC. It encodes CASSLGTSNEQFF.